Listed here are 8 T cell receptor beta chains from one sample, sequenced in a study of follicular helper T cells after annual influenza vaccination. Described time point: 2014-2015 season, pre-vaccination. Here immunoSEQ multiplex PCR was the method, and the copy in TCRdb shows in-frame clones only, minus some. This sample has 8,000 to 8,500 clones; about four fifths occur once, and the top ten carry roughly 0.98%. Source: CXCR5+ CD38- circulating T follicular helper cells from blood, taken on the day of influenza vaccination. Regarding subset: circulating Tfh, non-naive CD4+CXCR5+PD-1+ (ICOS+CD38+ or ICOS-CD38-). These receptors were obtained from an adult who received the influenza vaccine.

The gene calls are TRBV5-8 and TRBJ2-2, with D possibly matching TRBD2 (5 bases). Trimming took 4 bases from V and 1 from J, leaving 8 bases between them. This CDR3 contains 14 residues. Germline loops: CDR1 SGHTS, CDR2 YDEGEE. The CDR3 is CASSPGKNTGELFF. CDR3 nucleotides: TGTGCCAGCAGCCCGGGAAAGAACACCGGGGAGCTGTTTTTT.

The chain couples TRBV28 to TRBJ1-6; D is uncertain. CDR1 and CDR2 from the germline V gene are MDHEN and SYDVKM. There are 18 residues in the CDR3. V shed 4 bases and J shed 0 bases, with 16 bases lying between them. The CDR3 protein is CASSSAELGSSYNSPLHF. The CDR3 nucleotides read TGTGCCAGCAGTTCGGCCGAGCTAGGTAGCTCCTATAATTCACCCCTCCACTTT.

This chain links TRBV7-2 with TRBJ2-3; D uncertain. The CDR3 sequence is 14 residues long. The V gene lost 3 bases and the J gene lost 0 bases, with 7 bases spanning the gap. Germline CDR1 reads SGHTA; CDR2 reads FQGNSA. This chain's CDR3 is CASSFAQSTDTQYF. CDR3 coding DNA: TGTGCCAGCAGCTTTGCGCAGAGCACAGATACGCAGTATTTT.

This chain uses TRBV6-1 with TRBJ1-1; 7 nucleotides align to TRBD1. With V trimmed by 3 bases and J by 7 bases, 11 bases remained unmatched. The CDR3 is 15 residues long. In germline, CDR1 is MNHNS, CDR2 SASEGT. The CDR3 region is CASSDRGQDKVEAFF. CDR3 bases: TGTGCCAGCAGTGATAGGGGGCAGGATAAGGTTGAAGCTTTCTTT.

This chain connects TRBV6-5 to TRBJ2-3, with 8 nucleotides matching TRBD1. The CDR3 spans 15 residues. CDR1 is MNHEY, CDR2 SVGAGI, per germline. The junction had 9 bases not matched to a gene; V was cut back by 6 bases and J by 4 bases. Here the CDR3 DNA reads TGTGCCAGCAGCCCCAGGGGGCCCCTAGCAGATACGCAGTATTTT. Its translation is CASSPRGPLADTQYF.

The V call is TRBV4-3, the J call TRBJ2-1; D gene unclear. Germline CDR1 and CDR2: LGHNA and YSLEER. Trimming removed 0 bases at V and 5 bases at J, with 11 bases between. The CDR3 spans 15 residues. The CDR3 reads CASSQDLPGNNEQFF. The DNA for the CDR3 is TGCGCCAGCAGCCAAGATCTTCCCGGAAACAATGAGCAGTTCTTC.

The CDR3 is CASSLVQGDTEAFF. The CDR3 bases are TGCGCCAGCAGCTTGGTACAGGGGGACACTGAAGCTTTCTTT. This chain links TRBV5-1 with TRBJ1-1; 8 bases map to TRBD1. The CDR3 length is 14 residues. The junction had 1 base not matched to a gene; V was cut back by 0 bases and J by 3 bases. In germline, CDR1 is SGHRS, CDR2 YFSETQ.

J is TRBJ2-1 and V is TRBV19, with D possibly called TRBD1 or TRBD2 (5 bases each). Trimming shortened V by 5 bases and J by 2 bases, and 13 bases separated the two germline ends. This CDR3 spans 15 amino acids. The germline CDR1 and CDR2 sequences are LNHDA and SQIVND (reference sequence). CDR3 protein: CASSLGTQTYNEQFF. The CDR3 DNA reads TGTGCCAGTAGTCTCGGGACCCAGACCTACAATGAGCAGTTCTTC.